Listed below are T cell receptor beta chains from one sample, sequenced in a study of T cell changes during pregnancy in multiple sclerosis. Libraries were prepared by immunoSEQ multiplex PCR; TCRdb keeps only in-frame clonotypes and omits some of them. Of more than 85,000 clones listed, about 94% were seen once; the top ten hold approximately 1.6%. The specimen was peripheral blood, collected after pregnancy. The receptors come from a female donor in good health, enrolled as a control in a pregnancy study. Both conserved end residues are trimmed from each CDR3. The order of the fields is V gene, CDR3 protein.

TRBV28 | ASSLPGLAQTHEQF
TRBV4-1 | ASSSSGTQETQY
TRBV27 | ASSWGRNQPQH
TRBV4-1 | ASSQEGLDEQY
TRBV6-4 | ASSRDRESDTQY
TRBV5-1 | ASSFGTVQETQY
TRBV18 | ASSPQRSSGANVLT
TRBV2 | ASSAEGRGNTIY
TRBV28 | ASSLTHTGSTDTQY
TRBV10-3 | AISDGQRPNTGELF
TRBV5-1 | ASSLLGPPNNEQF
TRBV2 | ASSPQGWGTEAF
TRBV19 | ASSIEAGQHTQY
TRBV5-1 | ASSPGQVDAGELF
TRBV29-1 | SGKLREYEQF
TRBV30 | AWSSDRGGNQPQH
TRBV7-6 | ASSLPPTGEQETQY
TRBV7-8 | ASSLTSGSPTSTDTQY
TRBV5-1 | ASSPTGGSREKLF
TRBV5-1 | ASSIGTGDTEAF
TRBV19 | ASSIVGGSGNEQF
TRBV5-8 | ASSSGPGQPEEEAF